This record covers a single TCR beta chain. Antigen specificity is unknown. Clones were sequenced by immunoSEQ multiplex PCR, and TCRdb holds only the in-frame ones, with some missing. The data show 55,000 to 70,000 clones, approximately 87% seen once. The source of the sample is a study of OX40 agonist ivuxolimab in advanced cancers. Study as a whole: Patients were 82.7% male with ages roughly 20 to 90, mean around 61.

Study-wide results and caveats: Clonal expansion was seen in CD4+ and CD8+ blood T cells by week 6 at 0.1 to 3.0 mg/kg.

Germline assignment: CDR1 PRHDT and CDR2 FYEKMQ (reference sequence). V lost 5 bases and J 1 base, leaving 14 bases between the germline ends. The CDR3 totals 15 residues. The sample was CD4+ or CD8+ T cells sorted from blood, taken in a trial of the OX40 agonist ivuxolimab. The clonotype originates from an adult with an advanced solid tumor such as melanoma, head and neck, liver or kidney cancer. The chain joins TRBV13 to TRBJ2-5; D tentatively fits TRBD1 or TRBD2 (5 bases each). The CDR3 bases are TGTGCCAGCAGCGTACTAGGGACGTCCCAAGAGACCCAGTACTTC. Amino acids: CASSVLGTSQETQYF. Combining the CDR3 with reference TRBV13 and TRBJ2-5 gives the whole variable domain AAGVIQSPRHLIKEKRETATLKCYPIPRHDTVYWYQQGPGQDPQFLISFYEKMQSDKGSIPDRFSAQQFSDYHSELNMSSLELGDSALYFCASSVLGTSQETQYFGPGTRLLVL.